This is a list of T cell receptor beta chains from one sample in a study of T-cell memory formation after mild COVID-19. TCRdb called the 5' RACE reads again in MiXCR, with one record for every CDR3 protein. Of about 160,000 distinct CDR3 sequences in the sample, around 30% were seen once. Sequenced material: PBMCs or a T cell subset sorted from them (not recorded which). These receptors were obtained from an adult woman who had mild COVID-19 (a few samples of this study predate the infection). Cell type and time point are not known. Both conserved end residues are trimmed from each CDR3. Rows may omit the clone size; those that give it use once, few, many or a size class.

J | V | length | size | CDR3
TRBJ2-1 | TRBV10-3 | 15 | NA | AISDLSGVGTYNEQF
TRBJ1-1 | TRBV18 | 11 | NA | ASSPTGNTEAF
TRBJ2-1 | TRBV7-9 | 14 | NA | AISSSRGRIYNEQF
TRBJ2-1 | TRBV12-3/TRBV12-4 | 10 | NA | ASSLSGREQF
TRBJ2-2 | TRBV11-3 | 15 | few | ASSFSYWGRDTGELF
TRBJ2-3 | TRBV10-3 | 12 | few | AISGTSGTDTQY
TRBJ1-2 | TRBV12-3/TRBV12-4 | 11 | NA | ASSPRRSDGYT
TRBJ2-2 | TRBV12-3/TRBV12-4 | 15 | few | ASSRMTSGGNTGELF
TRBJ2-4 | TRBV7-9 | 10 | NA | ASAAAKNIQY
TRBJ2-7 | TRBV20-1 | 11 | NA | SASGQGPYEQY
TRBJ2-1 | TRBV6-6 | 14 | NA | ASSNGGRGAYNEQF
TRBJ2-6 | TRBV2 | 14 | NA | ASLGGTFSGANVLT
TRBJ2-1 | TRBV6-5 | 12 | NA | ASSSGRGVGEQF
TRBJ2-1 | TRBV3-1 | 15 | few | ASSPPTHWPPYNEQF
TRBJ1-1 | TRBV9 | 11 | NA | ASSAGGEPEAF
TRBJ1-2 | TRBV16 | 15 | few | ASSPLGTPPSIYGYT
TRBJ1-1 | TRBV14 | 11 | NA | ARMNRGGTEAF
TRBJ2-5 | TRBV6-5 | 13 | NA | ASSSSGTGIWAQY
TRBJ2-2 | TRBV29-1 | 13 | few | SVAEAGVYTGELF
TRBJ2-1 | TRBV6-6 | 15 | NA | ASSYGKSGRVYNEQF
TRBJ2-1 | TRBV5-1 | 12 | NA | ASSPGTANNEQF
TRBJ2-1 | TRBV3-1 | 10 | few | ASSQVEGLEF
TRBJ2-1 | TRBV27 | 13 | NA | ASSSRASSYNEQF
TRBJ2-7 | TRBV6-5 | 16 | NA | ASSTHLAGVTRGVEQY
TRBJ2-7 | TRBV7-9 | 12 | NA | ASSLVTAPYEQY
TRBJ1-4 | TRBV29-1 | 12 | few | SPYRSPGMEKLF
TRBJ1-5 | TRBV15 | 14 | few | ATSSPTREGNQPQH
TRBJ2-4 | TRBV6-1 | 13 | NA | ASSLGLAGVNIQY
TRBJ1-1 | TRBV19 | 10 | NA | ASSPPSTEAF
TRBJ1-1 | TRBV12-3/TRBV12-4 | 10 | NA | ASSFDLGMAF
TRBJ1-6 | TRBV12-3/TRBV12-4 | 12 | NA | ASSPRVGTGVLH